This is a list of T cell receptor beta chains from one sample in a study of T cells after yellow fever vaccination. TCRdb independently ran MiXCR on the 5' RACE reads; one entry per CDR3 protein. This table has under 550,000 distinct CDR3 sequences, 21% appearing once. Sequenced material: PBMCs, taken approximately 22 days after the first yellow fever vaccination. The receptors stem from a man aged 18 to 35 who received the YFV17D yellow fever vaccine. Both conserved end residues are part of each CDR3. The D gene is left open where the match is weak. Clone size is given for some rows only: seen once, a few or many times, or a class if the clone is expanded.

CASSLNPDVTQYF TGTGCCAGCAGCCTCAATCCTGATGTGACCCAGTACTTC TRBJ2-5 TRBV3-1 - -
CASSHTRQANYGYTF TGTGCCAGCAGTCATACTCGACAGGCAAACTATGGCTACACCTTC TRBJ1-2 TRBV6-2/TRBV6-3 - few
CASSGGLHEKLFF TGCGCCAGCAGCGGGGGTCTCCATGAAAAACTGTTTTTT TRBJ1-4 TRBV5-1 - -
CASSPQGGGNTIYF TGTGCCAGCAGCCCCCAGGGGGGGGGAAACACCATATATTTT TRBJ1-3 TRBV9 TRBD1 many
CSAPADPPFTYNEQFF TGCAGTGCCCCCGCCGATCCCCCGTTTACGTACAATGAGCAGTTCTTC TRBJ2-1 TRBV20-1 - few
CAWSVTFNQPQHF TGTGCCTGGAGTGTAACATTCAATCAGCCCCAGCATTTT TRBJ1-5 TRBV30 - few
CASCHWGSEASTDTQYF TGTGCCTCCTGCCATTGGGGTAGCGAGGCTAGCACAGATACGCAGTATTTT TRBJ2-3 TRBV3-1 - -
CASTFRLAGSTDTQYF TGTGCCAGCACTTTTAGACTAGCGGGGAGCACAGATACGCAGTATTTT TRBJ2-3 TRBV7-2 TRBD2 -
CASSHDLISGYTF TGTGCCAGCAGCCATGACCTTATCAGTGGCTACACCTTC TRBJ1-2 TRBV14 - -
CATSRAGQGYKAGELFF TGTGCCACCAGCAGAGCAGGACAAGGGTACAAAGCCGGGGAGCTGTTTTTT TRBJ2-2 TRBV15 - -
CASSLSRGAWELFF TGTGCCAGCAGTCTTAGTAGGGGTGCCTGGGAGCTGTTTTTT TRBJ2-2 TRBV12-3/TRBV12-4 - -
CASSPGPKDEQYF TGTGCCAGCTCACCAGGCCCCAAGGACGAGCAGTACTTC TRBJ2-7 TRBV18 - -
CASSSLSEAFF TGTGCCAGCAGCTCCCTCTCTGAAGCTTTCTTT TRBJ1-1 TRBV7-9 - few
CASSSRTGVGEQYF TGTGCCAGCAGCTCCCGCACAGGGGTGGGGGAGCAGTACTTC TRBJ2-7 TRBV7-9 TRBD1 -
CSARDRGGGGDTQYF TGCAGTGCTAGAGATCGCGGGGGGGGAGGGGATACGCAGTATTTT TRBJ2-3 TRBV20-1 TRBD2 few
CASSQDLNRGYEQYF TGCGCCAGCAGCCAAGATCTGAACAGGGGTTACGAGCAGTACTTC TRBJ2-7 TRBV4-3 TRBD1 few
CASSWTASGGTDTQYF TGCGCCAGCAGCTGGACAGCCTCAGGGGGCACAGATACGCAGTATTTT TRBJ2-3 TRBV5-1 - few
CASSYGGPYNEQFF TGTGCCAGCAGTTACGGGGGACCCTACAATGAGCAGTTCTTC TRBJ2-1 TRBV6-5 - -
CASTLEASGGAKTQYF TGTGCCAGCACTTTAGAGGCTAGCGGGGGGGCAAAGACCCAGTACTTC TRBJ2-5 TRBV7-2 TRBD2 few
CASSSGRYGYTF TGTGCCAGCAGTTCAGGACGCTATGGCTACACCTTC TRBJ1-2 TRBV28 - -
CASSPHGNSNQPQHF TGTGCCAGTAGTCCACATGGGAATAGCAATCAGCCCCAGCATTTT TRBJ1-5 TRBV19 - -
CASSQDWARSTDTQYF TGTGCCAGCAGCCAAGATTGGGCCAGGAGCACAGATACGCAGTATTTT TRBJ2-3 TRBV14 - many
CASSPLTGGKNIQYF TGTGCCAGCAGCCCGTTGACAGGGGGTAAAAACATTCAGTACTTC TRBJ2-4 TRBV3-1 TRBD1 few
CASSLDVGITEAFF TGCGCCAGCAGTTTGGACGTCGGGATCACTGAAGCTTTCTTT TRBJ1-1 TRBV5-1 - once
CASTTLVSGNTIYF TGTGCCAGCACCACCTTGGTCTCTGGAAACACCATATATTTT TRBJ1-3 TRBV5-6 - -
CASSLRTGAAGYTF TGCGCCAGCAGCCTACGGACAGGCGCCGCGGGCTACACCTTC TRBJ1-2 TRBV5-1 TRBD1 -
CASSLRQGAEAFF TGTGCCAGCAGTCTTAGACAGGGCGCTGAAGCTTTCTTT TRBJ1-1 TRBV27 TRBD1 -
CASSLKGKLFF TGTGCCAGCAGCCTAAAGGGAAAACTGTTTTTT TRBJ1-4 TRBV25-1 - -
CASSQDPLANAGEQYF TGTGCCAGCAGCCAAGATCCACTAGCGAACGCGGGGGAGCAGTACTTC TRBJ2-7 TRBV4-2 TRBD2 -
CSASRVANEKLFF TGCAGTGCTAGTCGGGTGGCTAATGAAAAACTGTTTTTT TRBJ1-4 TRBV20-1 - -
CSANIQGTNYGYTF TGCAGTGCTAACATACAGGGGACTAACTATGGCTACACCTTC TRBJ1-2 TRBV20-1 TRBD1 few
CASGTPQGTQYF TGTGCCAGCGGGACCCCTCAAGGTACGCAGTATTTT TRBJ2-3 TRBV2 - -
CSVEAASGVEAFF TGCAGCGTTGAAGCCGCGTCGGGGGTGGAAGCTTTCTTT TRBJ1-1 TRBV29-1 - few
CASRTWGPLSDTQYF TGTGCCAGCAGAACTTGGGGTCCCTTGTCAGATACGCAGTATTTT TRBJ2-3 TRBV25-1 - -
CASRDAGTAGGTDTQYF TGTGCCAGCAGAGATGCAGGGACGGCCGGAGGCACAGATACGCAGTATTTT TRBJ2-3 TRBV2 - few
CASSQEGGDGYTF TGTGCCAGCAGCCAAGAGGGGGGTGATGGCTACACCTTC TRBJ1-2 TRBV14 - few
CASTLGPSTQYF TGTGCCAGCACCCTAGGCCCCTCGACCCAGTACTTC TRBJ2-5 TRBV12-3/TRBV12-4 - few
CASSLSIPGQGQRNTGELFF TGCGCCAGCAGCCTGTCCATCCCGGGACAGGGCCAAAGGAACACCGGGGAGCTGTTTTTT TRBJ2-2 TRBV4-3 TRBD1 -
CASSPRAQGLSYNSPLHF TGTGCCAGCAGTCCCCGGGCGCAGGGACTCTCCTATAATTCACCCCTCCACTTT TRBJ1-6 TRBV6-5 - few
CASSQRGTGANVLTF TGTGCCAGCAGTCAAAGGGGGACTGGGGCCAACGTCCTGACTTTC TRBJ2-6 TRBV12-3/TRBV12-4 - few
CASRLDLNTEAFF TGTGCCAGCAGGCTTGATTTAAACACTGAAGCTTTCTTT TRBJ1-1 TRBV5-5 - -
CASRPRPEGATQYF TGTGCCAGCAGACCCAGACCCGAAGGGGCTACGCAGTATTTT TRBJ2-3 TRBV5-5 - -